These 28 T cell receptor beta chains were sequenced from one sample in a study of long-term antiretroviral therapy in people with HIV. Sequencing used immunoSEQ v3.0 at survey level. Here immunoSEQ multiplex PCR was the method, and the copy in TCRdb shows in-frame clones only, minus some. The sample has around 26,000 clones, around 80% seen once. Sequences were derived from unsorted PBMCs, sampled 1.2 years after starting antiretroviral therapy. These receptors all stem from a woman aged 40 to 50 with HIV.

The genes are TRBV11-3 and TRBJ2-7; the D call may be TRBD1 or TRBD2 (5 bases each). V dropped 5 bases and J dropped 2 bases, with 22 bases sitting between them. The CDR3 sequence is 17 residues long. Germline V CDR1 and CDR2: SGHNT, YENEEA. This CDR3 is CASSPNPGTDYAYEQYF. As DNA, the CDR3 is TGTGCCAGCAGCCCAAACCCGGGGACGGATTATGCCTACGAGCAGTACTTC.

As regards this clone: Within the sample, other DNA sequences also encode this same CDR3. V usage is TRBV30 and J usage is TRBJ1-4; D is undetermined. Germline assignment: CDR1 GTSNPN and CDR2 SVGIG (reference sequence). This CDR3 contains 13 residues. Trimming removed 0 bases at V and 5 bases at J, with 7 bases between. The CDR3 DNA reads TGTGCCTGGAGTGTAGATAGAAATGAAAAACTGTTTTTT. Translated: CAWSVDRNEKLFF. Variable domain in full (rest from reference TRBV30 and TRBJ1-4): SQTIHQWPATLVQPVGSPLSLECTVEGTSNPNLYWYRQAAGRGLQLLFYSVGIGQISSEVPQNLSASRPQDRQFILSSKKLLLSDSGFYLCAWSVDRNEKLFFGSGTQLSVL.

The chain uses TRBV6-5 and TRBJ2-7, with 9 bases matching TRBD2. The CDR3 sequence is 16 residues long. The V gene end was trimmed by 4 bases and the J gene end by 7 bases; junction bases not matched to a gene: 14. From germline, CDR1 is MNHEY and CDR2 SVGAGI. The CDR3 protein is CASSSSWVAGDGEQYF. DNA of the CDR3: TGTGCCAGCAGTTCCTCTTGGGTAGCGGGAGACGGAGAGCAGTACTTC.

The chain employs TRBV6-6 and TRBJ1-2; possible D gene TRBD1, 5 bases. The CDR3 is 13 residues long. The V gene lost 4 bases and the J gene lost 2 bases, with 8 bases spanning the gap. CDR1 and CDR2 from the germline V gene are MNHNY and SVGAGI (reference sequence). DNA of the CDR3: TGTGCCAGCAGTTCAAGGGACAACTATGGCTACACCTTC. This encodes CASSSRDNYGYTF.

The chain employs TRBV19 and TRBJ1-2; a possible D gene is TRBD1 (5 bases). V gave up 6 bases and J gave up 4 bases, with 12 bases separating them. The CDR3 is 13 residues long. The germline V gene encodes CDR1 LNHDA and CDR2 SQIVND (reference sequence). This CDR3 reads CASSPVQGYGYTF. CDR3 DNA sequence: TGTGCCAGTAGCCCCGTCCAGGGCTATGGCTACACCTTC.

Comments on this clone: One end of the junction varies from germline; a read error may be responsible. This chain connects TRBV7-9 to TRBJ2-7; D possibly corresponds to TRBD1 (6 bases). This CDR3 contains 15 residues. Per the germline V gene, CDR1 is SEHNR and CDR2 is FQNEAQ (reference sequence). The CDR3 loop is CASSLATGPSHEQYF. The CDR3 region has the DNA TGTGCCAGCAGCTTAGCTACAGGGCCCTCCCACGAGCAGTACTTC.

The V and J genes are TRBV10-3 and TRBJ2-7; possible D gene TRBD1, 6 bases. The V gene lost 0 bases and the J gene lost 0 bases, with 12 bases spanning the gap. The CDR3 contains 16 residues. Looked up from germline, CDR1 is ENHRY and CDR2 is SYGVKD. The CDR3 here is CAISESRQGSSYEQYF. The CDR3 coding sequence is TGTGCCATCAGTGAGTCCCGCCAGGGGAGCTCCTACGAGCAGTACTTC.

In DNA, the CDR3 is TGTGCCAGTATTGACCGGTACAATGAGCAGTTCTTC. It specifies CASIDRYNEQFF. The chain carries TRBV19 and TRBJ2-1; D is ambiguous. V lost 7 bases, J lost 4 bases, and 8 bases lay in between. Germline CDR1 and CDR2: LNHDA and SQIVND (reference sequence). This CDR3 has 12 amino acids.

The chain couples TRBV5-6 to TRBJ1-2, with D possibly TRBD1 on 5 matching bases. Germline V lookup: CDR1 SGHDT, CDR2 YYEEEE. V lost 2 bases to trimming and J lost 6 bases, with 14 bases between them. The CDR3 sequence is 14 residues long. The CDR3 here is CASSFLGRDDGYTF. CDR3 in DNA: TGTGCCAGCAGCTTTCTGGGGAGGGACGATGGCTACACCTTC.

The chain carries TRBV10-3 and TRBJ2-3; TRBD2 aligns across 9 bases. V lost 2 bases to trimming and J lost 8 bases; unmatched junction nucleotides: 11. CDR3 length: 16 residues. The germline V gene has CDR1 ENHRY and CDR2 SYGVKD. The CDR3 DNA is TGTGCCATCAGTGAGGGGCTAGCGGGGAGCTTGGCTACGCAGTATTTT. Its translation is CAISEGLAGSLATQYF.

This chain links TRBV2 with TRBJ1-2; D might be TRBD1 (5 bases). Germline V lookup: CDR1 SNHLY, CDR2 FYNNEI. Trimming left V 6 bases short and J 6 bases short, with 14 bases between. This CDR3 spans 13 amino acids. Here the CDR3 reads CASRWDRKNGYTF. CDR3 DNA sequence: TGTGCCAGCAGGTGGGACCGAAAGAATGGCTACACCTTC.

The rearrangement links TRBV11-3 to TRBJ2-3; D gene uncertain. CDR1 and CDR2 (germline): SGHNT, YENEEA. V was pared by 4 bases and J by 0 bases, with 14 bases between. This CDR3 is 16 amino acids long. The CDR3 loop is CASSSTGSLSTDTQYF. For the CDR3, the DNA is TGTGCCAGCAGCTCGACCGGATCGCTAAGCACAGATACGCAGTATTTT. The entire variable domain, with the rest obtained from reference TRBV11-3 and TRBJ2-3, is as follows: EAGVVQSPRYKIIEKKQPVAFWCNPISGHNTLYWYLQNLGQGPELLIRYENEEAVDDSQLPKDRFSAERLKGVDSTLKIQPAELGDSAVYLCASSSTGSLSTDTQYFGPGTRLTVL.

The chain is built from TRBV11-2 and TRBJ1-2; no clear D. CDR3 length: 15 residues. Between the trimmed V and J ends, which lost 0 bases and 6 bases, there was a span of 14 bases. Looked up from germline, CDR1 is SGHAT and CDR2 is FQNNGV. The CDR3 bases are TGTGCCAGCAGCTTAGATCTTATCCCCTTGAATGGCTACACCTTC. Translating it yields CASSLDLIPLNGYTF. Using reference TRBV11-2 and TRBJ1-2 for the parts outside the CDR3, the full variable domain is EAGVAQSPRYKIIEKRQSVAFWCNPISGHATLYWYQQILGQGPKLLIQFQNNGVVDDSQLPKDRFSAERLKGVDSTLKIQPAKLEDSAVYLCASSLDLIPLNGYTFGSGTRLTVV.

The rearrangement links TRBV14 to TRBJ2-5; D gene unclear. The germline V and J ends were trimmed by 4 bases and 1 base, with 22 bases remaining between them. Germline V gives CDR1 SGHDN, CDR2 FVKESK. This CDR3 comprises 18 residues. The CDR3 sequence is CASSLRRSGGYSQETQYF. The CDR3 DNA follows: TGTGCCAGCAGCCTACGTAGAAGTGGTGGATATAGCCAAGAGACCCAGTACTTC. Complete variable domain (other parts from reference TRBV14 and TRBJ2-5): EAGVTQFPSHSVIEKGQTVTLRCDPISGHDNLYWYRRVMGKEIKFLLHFVKESKQDESGMPNNRFLAERTGGTYSTLKVQPAELEDSGVYFCASSLRRSGGYSQETQYFGPGTRLLVL.

The gene calls are TRBV13 and TRBJ1-2; TRBD1 is a possible D gene (6 bases). V lost 0 bases to trimming and J lost 3 bases, with 8 bases between them. Germline CDR1 reads PRHDT; CDR2 reads FYEKMQ (reference sequence). This CDR3 has 14 amino acids. CDR3 residues: CASSLGAGDYGYTF. CDR3 nucleotides: TGTGCCAGCAGCTTAGGAGCAGGGGACTATGGCTACACCTTC.

V usage is TRBV7-9 and J usage is TRBJ2-1, with 8 bases aligning to TRBD2. Germline V gives CDR1 SEHNR, CDR2 FQNEAQ (reference sequence). The V and J ends lost 4 bases and 10 bases, in that order; junction bases with no gene match: 6. The CDR3 extends over 13 amino acids. The CDR3 sequence is CASSWTSWGEQFF. The DNA for the CDR3 is TGTGCCAGCAGCTGGACTAGCTGGGGGGAGCAGTTCTTC.

The CDR3, as DNA: TGTGCCATCAGTGATGGGGCCAACGTCCTGACTTTC. Protein product: CAISDGANVLTF. The V gene is TRBV10-3, the J gene TRBJ2-6; no clear D. The CDR3 loop spans 12 amino acids. Trimming removed 3 bases from V and 3 bases from J, with 0 bases in between. Germline values: CDR1 ENHRY, CDR2 SYGVKD.

V and J are TRBV15 and TRBJ2-1; the D is unclear. Trimming shortened V by 3 bases and J by 4 bases, and 7 bases separated the two germline ends. The CDR3 contains 13 residues. Germline-derived CDR1 and CDR2 are LNHNV and YYDKDF (reference sequence). As DNA, the CDR3 is TGTGCCACCAGCAGTCAACTATACAATGAGCAGTTCTTC. Residues: CATSSQLYNEQFF. Based on the CDR3 plus reference TRBV15 and TRBJ2-1, the full variable domain is DAMVIQNPRYQVTQFGKPVTLSCSQTLNHNVMYWYQQKSSQAPKLLFHYYDKDFNNEADTPDNFQSRRPNTSFCFLDIRSPGLGDTAMYLCATSSQLYNEQFFGPGTRLTVL.

The chain carries TRBV5-4 and TRBJ1-3, with 7 bases aligning to TRBD1. In germline, CDR1 is SGHNT, CDR2 YYREEE (reference sequence). V shed 4 bases and J 1 base; nucleotides not matched to a gene: 11. The CDR3 consists of 17 residues. This CDR3 reads CASSPSGGRGSGNTIYF. CDR3 nucleotides: TGTGCCAGCAGCCCATCAGGGGGGCGAGGATCTGGAAACACCATATATTTT.

V and J are TRBV7-2 and TRBJ2-1; tentative D call: TRBD2 (6 bases). Trimming took off 2 bases at V and 3 bases at J, with 8 bases between the two ends. The CDR3 is made up of 14 amino acids. CDR1 SGHTA and CDR2 FQGNSA come from the germline V gene. CDR3 amino acids: CASSLQRVYNEQFF. Here the CDR3 DNA reads TGTGCCAGCAGCTTACAGCGGGTCTACAATGAGCAGTTCTTC.

The J gene is TRBJ2-3, the V gene TRBV30, with 10 bases identical to TRBD2. V trimming: 0 bases; J trimming: 5 bases; junction bases outside the gene matches: 8. This CDR3 spans 16 amino acids. Per germline, CDR1 GTSNPN and CDR2 SVGIG (reference sequence). The DNA for the CDR3 is TGTGCCTGGAGTGTACCCCTAGCGGGAGTTAGAGATACGCAGTATTTT. Translating it yields CAWSVPLAGVRDTQYF.

CDR3 loop: CASSQTLAASTDTQYF. The CDR3 coding sequence is TGTGCCAGCAGCCAGACTTTAGCGGCTAGCACAGATACGCAGTATTTT. This chain joins TRBV4-2 and TRBJ2-3; possibly TRBD2 for D (6 bases). Trimming cost V 3 bases and J 0 bases, with 13 bases left between them. The CDR3 extends over 16 amino acids. CDR1 is LGHNA, CDR2 YNFKEQ, per germline.

The chain employs TRBV5-5 and TRBJ1-1; D gene unclear. Germline V CDR1 and CDR2: SGHKS, YYEKEE (reference sequence). Trimming stripped 1 base from V and 3 bases from J, with 16 bases between. The CDR3 spans 16 residues. The CDR3, as DNA: TGTGCCAGCAGCTTGAATATTAGGTCCCTCGACACTGAAGCTTTCTTT. It specifies CASSLNIRSLDTEAFF.

The J gene is TRBJ2-7, the V gene TRBV10-3; D is perhaps TRBD1 or TRBD2 (5 bases each). Per germline, CDR1 ENHRY and CDR2 SYGVKD. V was clipped by 3 bases and J by 4 bases, with 13 bases between them. The CDR3 loop spans 14 amino acids. CDR3 amino acids: CAISDSGRAYEQYF. As DNA, the CDR3 is TGTGCCATCAGTGACTCGGGACGGGCTTACGAGCAGTACTTC.

The chain is built from TRBV6-5 and TRBJ2-2; 8 bases match TRBD2. Germline CDR1 MNHEY, CDR2 SVGAGI. The CDR3 sequence is 15 residues long. Germline trimming cut 5 bases from V and 5 bases from J; bases unmatched to any gene: 7. CDR3 in amino acids: CASSPGLVLTGELFF. The CDR3 DNA sequence: TGTGCCAGCAGTCCGGGACTAGTGTTAACCGGGGAGCTGTTTTTT.

The chain uses TRBV6-1 and TRBJ1-6; possibly TRBD1 for D (5 bases). Trimming removed 0 bases at V and 10 bases at J, with 13 bases between. The CDR3 covers 15 residues. Germline V gene data show CDR1 as MNHNS and CDR2 as SASEGT. The CDR3 sequence: CASSEARQGVSPLHF. CDR3 DNA: TGTGCCAGCAGTGAAGCGCGGCAGGGAGTATCACCCCTCCACTTT.

This clone was observed a handful of times. Here the CDR3 reads CARSLSWAPGRPGSPLHF. CDR3 nucleotide sequence: TGTGCCAGAAGCTTGTCTTGGGCTCCGGGACGGCCTGGTTCACCCCTCCACTTT. V usage is TRBV5-3 and J usage is TRBJ1-6, with D perhaps matching TRBD1 (5 bases). TRBV5-3 is an ORF; its function is uncertain. Trimming took off 1 base at V and 9 bases at J, with 23 bases between the two ends. This CDR3 spans 18 amino acids.

The chain recombines TRBV5-6 with TRBJ2-7; no firm D call. CDR3 length: 11 amino acids. CDR1 and CDR2 (germline): SGHDT, YYEEEE. V shed 4 bases and J shed 3 bases, with 5 bases lying between them. As DNA, the CDR3 is TGTGCCAGCAGCCAGAACTACGAGCAGTACTTC. This gives the protein CASSQNYEQYF. The whole variable domain, remainder taken from reference TRBV5-6 and TRBJ2-7, is DAGVTQSPTHLIKTRGQQVTLRCSPKSGHDTVSWYQQALGQGPQFIFQYYEEEERQRGNFPDRFSGHQFPNYSSELNVNALLLGDSALYLCASSQNYEQYFGPGTRLTVT.